Below are 13 T cell receptor beta chains sequenced from a single sample in a study of T-cell reconstitution after alpha-beta-depleted transplantation in children (dated by TCRdb to the mid-2010s). The treatment or condition label, read with the paper, signifies: allogeneic hematopoietic cell transplantation with graft depleted of TCRalphabeta T cells and CD19 B cells. To prepare the library, PCR was applied. TCRdb names Illumina HiSeq 2500 as the instrument used. TCR library preparation used molecular barcoding, with unique molecular identifiers applied to normalize quantification of the TCRbeta repertoire. TCRdb reprocessing: public reads trimmed at Q25 with fastp, clones called with MiXCR, in-frame beta chains kept. Rows are combined by CDR3 protein, so each entry shows the most common genes and DNA. The sample includes about 180,000 distinct CDR3 sequences, with 8.5% to 14% observed a single time. The ten largest account for around 14% of the sample.

The sample consisted of PBMCs, taken before TCRalphabeta/CD19-depleted stem cell transplant. Receptors originate from a boy between 2 and 10 years old with acute myeloid leukemia, due to receive a stem cell transplant.

This clonotype was observed many times. The chain has TRBV7-8 and TRBJ1-2; D is possibly TRBD1 (5 bases). CDR1 SGHVS and CDR2 FQNEAQ come from the germline V gene. Trimming cost V 2 bases and J 3 bases, with 10 bases left between them. This CDR3 is 14 amino acids long. Here the CDR3 reads CASSLKGPHYGYTF. Here the CDR3 DNA reads TGTGCCAGCAGCTTAAAGGGGCCGCACTATGGCTACACCTTC.

This clonotype was observed at least ten times. This CDR3 reads CASSQVGDSYNEQFF. CDR3 coding DNA: TGCGCCAGCAGCCAAGTTGGGGACTCCTACAATGAGCAGTTCTTC. V is TRBV4-1 and J is TRBJ2-1; D ambiguous. Germline V gene data show CDR1 as MGHRA and CDR2 as YSYEKL. The CDR3 consists of 15 residues. Between the trimmed V and J ends, which lost 1 base and 0 bases, there was a span of 7 bases.

This clonotype was picked up many times. This chain uses TRBV11-2 with TRBJ1-5; 8 nucleotides agree with TRBD1. The CDR3 sequence is 16 residues long. V shed 3 bases and J 5 bases; nucleotides not matched to a gene: 9. Germline CDR1 SGHAT, CDR2 FQNNGV. The CDR3 DNA is TGTGCCAGCAGCTTGCTCGGACAGGGTGAGGATCAGCCCCAGCATTTT. It codes for CASSLLGQGEDQPQHF.

This clonotype was seen ten or more times. The rearrangement joins TRBV7-8 to TRBJ2-7, with 14 bases that match TRBD2. There are 23 residues in the CDR3. Per the germline V gene, CDR1 is SGHVS and CDR2 is FQNEAQ. Unmatched junction bases numbered 29, after V lost 6 bases and J lost 4 bases. This CDR3 reads CASRQLEALAPGTSGSPSYEQYF. CDR3 in DNA: TGTGCCAGCAGACAACTTGAAGCGCTGGCGCCCGGGACTAGCGGGAGCCCGTCTTACGAGCAGTACTTC.

This clonotype showed up many times. The V gene is TRBV13, the J gene TRBJ1-1; weak D call: TRBD1 (5 bases). Germline CDR1 reads PRHDT; CDR2 reads FYEKMQ (reference sequence). The ends were cut back, 5 bases at V and 8 bases at J, with 18 bases in the middle. The CDR3 extends over 14 amino acids. The CDR3 reads CASSRGATVPEAFF. CDR3 nucleotide sequence: TGTGCCAGCAGCCGAGGGGCGACGGTCCCCGAAGCTTTCTTT.

The chain carries TRBV10-1 and TRBJ2-3, with D tentatively TRBD1 or TRBD2 (5 bases each). The CDR3 consists of 16 residues. Germline V gene sequence: CDR1 WNHNN, CDR2 SYGVQD (reference sequence). The V end lost 2 bases, the J end lost 6 bases, and 18 bases lay between the germline ends. The CDR3 DNA follows: TGCGCCAGCAGTGAGGCGAGAGGGGCGAGGATGGATACGCAGTATTTT. Translated, it gives CASSEARGARMDTQYF.

For this clonotype: In this CDR3 the conserved last residue, phenylalanine or tryptophan, is missing, so a read error is likely. The DNA is omitted, as the CDR3 cannot be located on it reliably, and the CDR3 follows TCRdb's listing. J is TRBJ2-7 and V is TRBV4-1. Germline-derived CDR1 and CDR2 are MGHRA and YSYEKL. Both ends counted, the CDR3 spans 12 residues. The CDR3 sequence is CASSPRSGEQNL.

This clonotype has ten or more counts. The chain couples TRBV25-1 to TRBJ1-1; the D gene is possibly TRBD1 (6 bases). Germline CDR1 reads MGHDK; CDR2 reads SYGVNS. V lost 8 bases and J lost 3, with 13 bases in between. The CDR3 is 13 amino acids. The CDR3 loop is CASSRGAYTEAFF. In DNA form, the CDR3 reads TGTGCCAGCTCGAGGGGGGCGTACACTGAAGCTTTCTTT.

This clonotype was recorded many times. The rearrangement links TRBV27 to TRBJ1-5; D not resolved. Trimming took 2 bases from V and 4 from J, leaving 9 bases between them. This CDR3 is built from 14 residues. Germline CDR1 is MNHEY and CDR2 is SMNVEV (reference sequence). Here the CDR3 DNA reads TGTGCCAGCAGTTTACGAGACGGAAATCAGCCCCAGCATTTT. Its protein is CASSLRDGNQPQHF.

This clonotype was detected many times. The chain uses TRBV18 and TRBJ2-3; TRBD1 agrees at 8 bases. The V gene end was trimmed by 5 bases and the J gene end by 4 bases; junction bases not matched to a gene: 5. The CDR3 consists of 14 residues. Germline CDR1 is KGHSH and CDR2 is LQKENI. The CDR3 bases are TGTGCCAGCTCAGAGACAGGGGCCTCAGATACGCAGTATTTT. Its protein product is CASSETGASDTQYF.

This clonotype has at least ten counts. This chain connects TRBV20-1 to TRBJ1-1, with unresolved D. The CDR3 has 12 residues. Per germline, CDR1 DFQATT and CDR2 SNEGSKA (reference sequence). The V end was cut by 2 bases, the J end by 2 bases, with 6 bases between. The DNA for the CDR3 is TGCAGTGCTAGATCAGGAAACACTGAAGCTTTCTTT. It specifies CSARSGNTEAFF.

This clonotype was seen at least ten times. The V gene is TRBV30, the J gene TRBJ1-5, with TRBD1 as a possible D gene (5 bases). Germline CDR1 reads GTSNPN; CDR2 reads SVGIG (reference sequence). The CDR3 totals 12 residues. V lost 1 base to trimming and J lost 6 bases, with 7 bases between them. In nucleotides, the CDR3 is TGTGCCTGGAGTGCCGGGGGTCAGCCCCAGCATTTT. Residues: CAWSAGGQPQHF.

The chain links TRBV7-2 to TRBJ2-1; D gene unclear. Trimming pared 1 base from V and 2 bases from J, leaving 9 bases between. The length of the CDR3 is 15 residues. In germline, CDR1 is SGHTA, CDR2 FQGNSA. CDR3 DNA: TGTGCCAGCAGCTTAGGGGCTACGGCCTACAATGAGCAGTTCTTC. Encoded protein: CASSLGATAYNEQFF.